This entry lists 7 T cell receptor beta chains sequenced from one sample in a study of T-cell reconstitution after alpha-beta-depleted transplantation in children. This sample's TCRbeta library carried unique molecular identifier barcodes. MiXCR, run by TCRdb on the PCR reads, gives a single entry per CDR3 protein. The sample holds 300,000 to 400,000 distinct CDR3 sequences; around 15% are singletons and the top ten take 35% to 50%. The input for sequencing was PBMCs, mostly from graft donor cells, taken 360 days after TCRalphabeta/CD19-depleted stem cell transplant. The receptors were gathered from a male patient aged 2 to 9 who had a stem cell transplant for acute lymphoblastic leukemia, so the T cells may come from the graft donor.

The table lists this clonotype with a few counts. This chain connects TRBV7-2 to TRBJ2-4; possibly TRBD1 for D (7 bases). V lost 5 bases, J lost 1 base, and 15 bases lay in between. The germline V gene encodes CDR1 SGHTA and CDR2 FQGNSA. CDR3 length equals 16 residues. The CDR3 spells CASSIRTGGAKNIQYF. CDR3 nucleotides: TGTGCCAGCAGCATTCGGACAGGAGGGGCCAAAAACATTCAGTACTTC.

The V and J genes are TRBV5-1 and TRBJ2-7; possibly TRBD1 for D (7 bases). The CDR3 is made up of 13 amino acids. Germline V gene sequence: CDR1 SGHRS, CDR2 YFSETQ. Trimming took off 6 bases at V and 6 bases at J, with 16 bases between the two ends. The CDR3 protein is CASTSRDSSEQYF. The CDR3 DNA sequence: TGCGCCAGCACCTCGCGGGACAGCTCCGAGCAGTACTTC.

The chain couples TRBV5-1 to TRBJ1-5; D unresolved. CDR3 length equals 14 residues. Germline V gives CDR1 SGHRS, CDR2 YFSETQ. V lost 0 bases to trimming and J lost 4 bases, with 8 bases between them. The CDR3 DNA reads TGCGCCAGCAGCTTGGAACCGCTTAATCAGCCCCAGCATTTT. Amino acids: CASSLEPLNQPQHF.

The chain links TRBV7-6 to TRBJ2-1; D ambiguous. Germline CDR1 SGHVS, CDR2 FNYEAQ. V dropped 0 bases and J dropped 10 bases, with 19 bases sitting between them. The length of the CDR3 is 16 residues. CDR3 nucleotide sequence: TGTGCCAGCAGCTTAGCCTCTCCAGGACCCGTGACGGAGCAGTTCTTC. It yields the protein CASSLASPGPVTEQFF. The full variable domain, with the rest looked up from reference TRBV7-6 and TRBJ2-1, is GAGVSQSPRYKVTKRGQDVALRCDPISGHVSLYWYRQALGQGPEFLTYFNYEAQQDKSGLPNDRFSAERPEGSISTLTIQRTEQRDSAMYRCASSLASPGPVTEQFFGPGTRLTVL.

This clonotype was detected ten times or more. J is TRBJ1-4 and V is TRBV4-2; D is ambiguous. Between the trimmed V and J ends, which lost 3 bases and 0 bases, there was a span of 8 bases. This CDR3 has 15 residues. Per germline, CDR1 LGHNA and CDR2 YNFKEQ. The CDR3 nucleotides read TGTGCCAGCAGCCACTTCGAGGCAACTAATGAAAAACTGTTTTTT. This codes for CASSHFEATNEKLFF.

CDR3 protein: CASSTASGRAYNEQFF. CDR3 nucleotides: TGTGCCAGTAGTACCGCTAGCGGGAGGGCCTACAATGAGCAGTTCTTC. The V gene is TRBV19, the J gene TRBJ2-1; 12 bases agree with TRBD2. Germline-derived CDR1 and CDR2 are LNHDA and SQIVND (reference sequence). J lost 2 bases, V lost 4 bases, and 3 bases had no gene match. The CDR3 covers 16 residues.

The sample holds a few counts of this clonotype. The chain combines TRBV6-1 with TRBJ1-2; D may be TRBD1 (5 bases). Trimming cost V 6 bases and J 2 bases, with 22 bases left between them. CDR1 is MNHNS and CDR2 is SASEGT in the germline V gene. The CDR3 is made up of 17 amino acids. CDR3 DNA: TGTGCCAGCAGGCTATTTTCGGGGGATGTCGTCAACTATGGCTACACCTTC. Its protein is CASRLFSGDVVNYGYTF.